The 30 T cell receptor beta chains in this list originate from one sample, sequenced in a study of blood T cell repertoires in COVID-19. Using immunoSEQ multiplex PCR, the repertoire was profiled, and TCRdb retains in-frame clones only, with some absent. This sample has 140,000 to 150,000 clones, with about 79% found just once. The material sequenced was peripheral blood. The origin of the receptors is a man in his 60s with active or convalescent COVID-19.

The chain employs TRBV5-1 and TRBJ2-5; 10 nucleotides align to TRBD2. The CDR3 contains 15 residues. V shed 0 bases, J shed 5 bases, and the junction held 4 bases outside the gene matches. Germline CDR1 SGHRS, CDR2 YFSETQ. The CDR3 protein is CASSLVPSGSETQYF. As DNA, the CDR3 is TGCGCCAGCAGCTTGGTGCCTAGCGGGAGTGAGACCCAGTACTTC.

The chain recombines TRBV7-9 with TRBJ1-6; 7 bases map to TRBD1. In germline, CDR1 is SEHNR, CDR2 FQNEAQ (reference sequence). Trimming at V came to 6 bases and at J to 8 bases, leaving 1 base not matched to a gene. The CDR3 runs 12 residues. This CDR3 reads CASSTGDSPLHF. CDR3 DNA sequence: TGTGCCAGCAGTACAGGGGATTCACCCCTCCACTTT.

This clone has only one observation. The rearrangement joins TRBV10-3 to TRBJ1-5; D is possibly TRBD1 (6 bases). CDR1 and CDR2 from the germline V gene are ENHRY and SYGVKD. The CDR3 is 15 residues long. The V and J ends lost 3 bases and 4 bases respectively, with 13 bases between them. CDR3 region: CAISDRAGANQPQHF. The CDR3 DNA follows: TGTGCCATCAGTGACCGGGCGGGGGCGAATCAGCCCCAGCATTTT.

This clone came up once. This rearrangement joins TRBV6-2 or TRBV6-3 to TRBJ2-7; 12 bases align to TRBD2. The CDR3 has 15 amino acids. Germline CDR1 and CDR2: MNHEY and SVGEGT. Unmatched junction bases numbered 7, after V lost 6 bases and J lost 4 bases. The CDR3 spells CASSPSGGESYEQYF. The CDR3 nucleotides read TGTGCCAGCAGCCCTAGCGGGGGGGAATCTTACGAGCAGTACTTC.

In its sample, this clone was seen once. The chain joins TRBV7-9 to TRBJ2-7; 10 bases fit TRBD1. V shed 5 bases and J 0 bases; nucleotides not matched to a gene: 4. This CDR3 region has 15 residues. The germline gives CDR1 SEHNR, CDR2 FQNEAQ (reference sequence). CDR3 bases: TGTGCCAGCAGCCCGGGACAGGGGTTCTCCTACGAGCAGTACTTC. It specifies CASSPGQGFSYEQYF. Complete variable domain (other parts from reference TRBV7-9 and TRBJ2-7): DTGVSQNPRHKITKRGQNVTFRCDPISEHNRLYWYRQTLGQGPEFLTYFQNEAQLEKSRLLSDRFSAERPKGSFSTLEIQRTEQGDSAMYLCASSPGQGFSYEQYFGPGTRLTVT.

V and J are TRBV6-5 and TRBJ2-5; D might be TRBD2 (6 bases). CDR1 and CDR2 from the germline V gene are MNHEY and SVGAGI. Trimming took 4 bases from V and 7 from J, leaving 22 bases between them. The CDR3 sequence is 16 residues long. This CDR3 is CASSSVEAKRRATQYF. In DNA, the CDR3 is TGTGCCAGCAGTTCGGTCGAGGCAAAGCGGAGGGCGACCCAGTACTTC.

This clone showed up just a few times. The CDR3 loop reads CASSLRGVKFF. The DNA of the CDR3 is TGCGCCAGCAGCTTACGGGGGGTGAAGTTCTTC. V gene TRBV5-1 combines with J gene TRBJ2-1, with 7 positions matching TRBD2. The CDR3 totals 11 residues. The germline CDR1 and CDR2 sequences are SGHRS and YFSETQ. Trimming at V came to 2 bases and at J to 14 bases, leaving 4 bases not matched to a gene.

CDR3 protein: CASSEIEREQYV. The CDR3 DNA reads TGTGCCAGCAGTGAAATAGAGCGCGAGCAGTACGTC. The chain joins TRBV6-1 to TRBJ2-7; D is unclear. V lost 2 bases to trimming and J lost 6 bases, with 8 bases between them. The CDR3 is 12 residues long. The germline V gene encodes CDR1 MNHNS and CDR2 SASEGT.

The chain joins TRBV2 to TRBJ1-1; 9 bases map to TRBD1. V lost 6 bases, J lost 4 bases, and 6 bases stayed unmatched. The CDR3 consists of 14 residues. Germline V CDR1 and CDR2: SNHLY, FYNNEI. The CDR3 sequence is CASRAQGAVTEAFF. In DNA, the CDR3 is TGTGCCAGCAGGGCACAGGGGGCGGTCACTGAAGCTTTCTTT.

V and J are TRBV5-1 and TRBJ2-5; the match to TRBD2 covers 10 bases. Germline trimming cut 3 bases from V and 3 bases from J; bases unmatched to any gene: 14. CDR1 is SGHRS and CDR2 is YFSETQ in the germline V gene. The CDR3 is 18 residues long. The CDR3 DNA reads as TGCGCCAGCAGCTACAACCCGATCGGGCTAGCGGGAGAAGAGACCCAGTACTTC. Protein: CASSYNPIGLAGEETQYF. The full variable domain, its missing parts supplied by reference TRBV5-1 and TRBJ2-5, is KAGVTQTPRYLIKTRGQQVTLSCSPISGHRSVSWYQQTPGQGLQFLFEYFSETQRNKGNFPGRFSGRQFSNSRSEMNVSTLELGDSALYLCASSYNPIGLAGEETQYFGPGTRLLVL.

In this sample, this clone turned up once. This rearrangement joins TRBV27 to TRBJ1-4; D gene uncertain. Deletions cut 8 bases from V and 4 bases from J, with 14 bases between. The CDR3 runs 14 residues. Germline V gene lookup returns CDR1 MNHEY and CDR2 SMNVEV (reference sequence). CDR3 in amino acids: CASGLAGINEKLFF. CDR3 nucleotide sequence: TGTGCCAGCGGCCTTGCGGGAATTAATGAAAAACTGTTTTTT. Together with reference TRBV27 and TRBJ1-4, the CDR3 gives the full variable domain: EAQVTQNPRYLITVTGKKLTVTCSQNMNHEYMSWYRQDPGLGLRQIYYSMNVEVTDKGDVPEGYKVSRKEKRNFPLILESPSPNQTSLYFCASGLAGINEKLFFGSGTQLSVL.

The chain is built from TRBV30 and TRBJ2-1; 7 bases map to TRBD1. CDR1 and CDR2 (germline): GTSNPN, SVGIG (reference sequence). Unmatched junction bases numbered 10, after V lost 3 bases and J lost 8 bases. The CDR3 has 14 residues. The CDR3 bases are TGTGCCTGGAGCATCAACAGGGGATCCGATGAGCAGTTCTTC. Translation gives CAWSINRGSDEQFF.

The J gene is TRBJ2-1, the V gene TRBV6-4; 7 bases line up with TRBD2. V dropped 6 bases and J dropped 0; count of bases not matched to a gene: 8. CDR1 and CDR2 (germline): MRHNA, SNTAGT. The CDR3 runs 16 residues. The CDR3: CASSPLAAPSYNEQFF. The CDR3 DNA reads TGTGCCAGCAGCCCCCTAGCGGCCCCCTCCTACAATGAGCAGTTCTTC.

A single count supports this clone. The V gene is TRBV24-1, the J gene TRBJ2-2; 7 bases are a match to TRBD2. Unmatched junction bases numbered 3, after V lost 6 bases and J lost 0 bases. CDR3 length: 15 amino acids. The germline gives CDR1 KGHDR, CDR2 SFDVKD. Here the CDR3 DNA reads TGTGCCACCAGTAGGGAGGGGACGAACACCGGGGAGCTGTTTTTT. Translation: CATSREGTNTGELFF.

The chain uses TRBV6-5 and TRBJ2-5, with D unclear. The CDR3 contains 11 residues. Per germline, CDR1 MNHEY and CDR2 SVGAGI. V was shortened by 3 bases and J by 6 bases, with 5 bases between the two germline ends. CDR3 sequence: CASSYVKTQYF. In DNA form, the CDR3 reads TGTGCCAGCAGTTATGTTAAGACCCAGTACTTC.

The chain combines TRBV5-1 with TRBJ1-1; 8 bases map to TRBD1. Germline trimming cut 0 bases from V and 5 bases from J; bases unmatched to any gene: 6. The germline CDR1 and CDR2 sequences are SGHRS and YFSETQ. The CDR3 loop spans 15 amino acids. The CDR3 bases are TGCGCCAGCAGCTTGGATGTGACAGGGGATACTGAAGCTTTCTTT. Amino acid sequence: CASSLDVTGDTEAFF.

The rearrangement links TRBV19 to TRBJ1-2, with 10 bases fitting TRBD1. CDR3 length: 15 residues. Germline V lookup: CDR1 LNHDA, CDR2 SQIVND (reference sequence). After removal of 4 bases from V and 2 bases from J, the junction contained 4 bases not matched to a gene. The chain's CDR3 is CASSTRQGANYGYTF. As DNA, the CDR3 is TGTGCCAGTAGTACCCGACAGGGGGCGAACTATGGCTACACCTTC.

The genes are TRBV5-6 and TRBJ2-1; 9 bases match TRBD2. The CDR3 covers 15 residues. V shed 0 bases and J 2 bases; nucleotides not matched to a gene: 0. Germline CDR1 reads SGHDT; CDR2 reads YYEEEE. The DNA for the CDR3 is TGTGCCAGCAGCTTGGAGCGGGAGGCCTACAATGAGCAGTTCTTC. Residues: CASSLEREAYNEQFF.

The chain has TRBV19 and TRBJ2-7, with D perhaps matching TRBD2 (5 bases). Looked up from germline, CDR1 is LNHDA and CDR2 is SQIVND (reference sequence). Trimming took 3 bases from V and 7 from J, leaving 13 bases between them. The CDR3 spans 13 residues. The CDR3 sequence is CASSMLTGGEQYV. For the CDR3, the DNA is TGTGCCAGTAGTATGTTGACGGGCGGGGAGCAGTACGTC.

This clone was detected only a few times. This chain uses TRBV4-1 with TRBJ1-2, with D possibly TRBD1 on 6 matching bases. Germline CDR1 reads MGHRA; CDR2 reads YSYEKL. The CDR3 length is 15 residues. Trimming pared 1 base from V and 3 bases from J, leaving 12 bases between. CDR3 sequence reads: CASSQGAGEYYGYTF. The CDR3 nucleotides read TGCGCCAGCAGCCAAGGGGCAGGGGAATACTATGGCTACACCTTC.

This clone was observed a handful of times. The J gene is TRBJ1-1, the V gene TRBV3-1 (or the pseudogene TRBV3-2), with 8 bases matching TRBD1. Trimming removed 4 bases from V and 1 base from J; junction bases left unmatched: 5. The CDR3 is 15 amino acids. Germline lookup yields CDR1 LGHDT and CDR2 YNNKEL (reference sequence). The CDR3 spells CASSPDRGWNTEAFF. CDR3 sequence (DNA): TGTGCCAGCAGCCCTGACAGGGGTTGGAACACTGAAGCTTTCTTT.

The gene calls are TRBV18 and TRBJ1-2, with D uncertain. Germline V gene sequence: CDR1 KGHSH, CDR2 LQKENI. The V end was cut by 1 base, the J end by 0 bases, with 18 bases between. The CDR3 is 18 residues long. The CDR3 nucleotides are TGTGCCAGCTCACCACAGAATACAGTAGAGCCCCCTAACTATGGCTACACCTTC. Amino acids: CASSPQNTVEPPNYGYTF.

The rearrangement joins TRBV13 to TRBJ2-7, with D uncertain. From germline, CDR1 is PRHDT and CDR2 FYEKMQ (reference sequence). Trimming shortened V by 7 bases and J by 3 bases, and 16 bases separated the two germline ends. There are 14 residues in the CDR3. In DNA, the CDR3 is TGTGCCAGCACCAAGCTTAGTATCGGCTACGAGCAGTACGTC. Residues: CASTKLSIGYEQYV.

V is TRBV4-1 and J is TRBJ2-1, with 10 bases identical to TRBD1. After removal of 4 bases from V and 8 bases from J, the junction contained 8 bases not matched to a gene. Germline V gene data show CDR1 as MGHRA and CDR2 as YSYEKL. The CDR3 loop spans 15 amino acids. CDR3 amino acids: CASSPGTGVDHEQFF. The CDR3, as DNA: TGCGCCAGCAGCCCCGGGACAGGGGTCGACCATGAGCAGTTCTTC.

The chain joins TRBV5-1 to TRBJ1-2; the match to TRBD1 covers 9 bases. V trimming: 0 bases; J trimming: 8 bases; junction bases outside the gene matches: 8. CDR3 length equals 15 residues. Per germline, CDR1 SGHRS and CDR2 YFSETQ. The CDR3 sequence is CASSLDTGGSRGYTF. In DNA form, the CDR3 reads TGCGCCAGCAGCTTGGATACAGGGGGCAGCCGAGGCTACACCTTC. Combining the CDR3 with reference TRBV5-1 and TRBJ1-2 gives the whole variable domain KAGVTQTPRYLIKTRGQQVTLSCSPISGHRSVSWYQQTPGQGLQFLFEYFSETQRNKGNFPGRFSGRQFSNSRSEMNVSTLELGDSALYLCASSLDTGGSRGYTFGSGTRLTVV.

The CDR3 sequence: CASSLGGNSNQPQHF. DNA for the CDR3: TGTGCCAGCAGCTTAGGAGGGAATAGCAATCAGCCCCAGCATTTT. This chain connects TRBV7-9 to TRBJ1-5; no reliable D call. CDR3 size: 15 residues. Trimming left V 1 base short and J 0 bases short, with 7 bases between. Germline V gives CDR1 SEHNR, CDR2 FQNEAQ (reference sequence).

The V call is TRBV5-4, the J call TRBJ2-6; D is ambiguous. V was trimmed by 3 bases and J by 0 bases, leaving 13 bases between them. The CDR3 runs 17 residues. Germline V CDR1 and CDR2: SGHNT, YYREEE (reference sequence). The CDR3 sequence is CASSYYSFDSGANVLTF. For the CDR3, the DNA is TGTGCCAGCAGCTATTACAGCTTCGACTCTGGGGCCAACGTCCTGACTTTC.

This chain uses TRBV27 with TRBJ2-1; D may be TRBD2 (5 bases). Deletions cut 3 bases from V and 0 bases from J, with 12 bases between. In germline, CDR1 is MNHEY, CDR2 SMNVEV (reference sequence). This CDR3 region has 16 residues. DNA for the CDR3: TGTGCCAGCAGTTTCGGGATATTGAGCTCCTACAATGAGCAGTTCTTC. Translating it yields CASSFGILSSYNEQFF.

The V and J genes are TRBV5-6 and TRBJ1-2, with 12 bases identical to TRBD1. CDR1 is SGHDT and CDR2 is YYEEEE in the germline V gene. The V gene end was trimmed by 1 base and the J gene end by 7 bases; junction bases not matched to a gene: 8. CDR3 length: 16 residues. CDR3 amino acids: CASSLFPGQGASGYTF. In DNA form, the CDR3 reads TGTGCCAGCAGCTTGTTTCCGGGACAGGGGGCTAGTGGCTACACCTTC.

CDR3 protein: CASSYFQNTEAFF. Written as DNA, the CDR3 is TGTGCCAGCAGTTATTTTCAGAACACTGAAGCTTTCTTT. The rearrangement joins TRBV6-5 to TRBJ1-1, with D unclear. The CDR3 has 13 amino acids. Germline-derived CDR1 and CDR2 are MNHEY and SVGAGI. V shed 3 bases and J shed 1 base, with 6 bases lying between them.